This T cell receptor (beta chain) was found in a study of blood T cell repertoires in COVID-19 (dated by TCRdb to 2018 to 2020). Study-wide context: Samples from collaborators originated in the United States, Italy and Spain and spanned both the acute and convalescent phases of COVID-19. The material from the prospective study consisted of cDNA or gDNA derived from T cells, B-cell-depleted T cells, or PBMCs. Subjects who had been exposed to COVID-19, were actively infected with it, or had recovered from it provided the deeply sampled blood TCRbeta repertoires that made up the dataset. The repertoires were released in a freely available public database meant as a resource for research on the immune response to SARS-CoV-2. Samples came from the ongoing ImmuneRACE study (first 160 participants) plus 1,254 subjects from 6 global collaborators. The sample metadata nearly always contained a de-identified subject ID, COVID-19 status, age in years and sex. Where available, HLA class I and class II types were taken from metadata supplied by the sample provider and were not determined by assay-based typing. Paper-wide results and their limitations: The quantity of clinical and demographic metadata differed by source and by participant and was supplied without curation.

From cysteine to phenylalanine, the CDR3 is 13 amino acids long. Only the CDR3 DNA is retained, 39 bases long and in frame from the first base. From a lookup of the germline V gene (reference sequence), CDR1 and CDR2 are LNHDA and SQIVND. V is pared back by 5 bases and J by 8 bases, with 13 bases lying between the germline termini. Concerning this clone itself: The antigen it binds to is not known. Per-base quality was not reported, and no clone a single base away is much larger than it.

The collaborating institutions used their own protocols to collect whole blood in K2EDTA tubes. For TCRbeta analysis, collaborator samples were shipped as frozen whole blood, as isolated PBMCs, or as DNA extracted from either sample type. TCRbeta CDR3 regions were amplified from genomic DNA by means of the immunoSEQ Assay, a bias-controlled multiplex PCR. In the source study's methods: The number of nucleated cells in each sample was estimated by amplification of reference gene primers within the assay. To quantify the absolute abundance of each unique TCRbeta CDR3 rearrangement, sequence reads were collapsed and filtered. Productive Simpson clonality was computed per sample as the square root of Simpson's diversity index over productive rearrangements. This immuneACCESS table, as held by TCRdb, lists in-frame sequences with V and J called but not all clones. Of the missing ones, under half trace to an unresolved V gene in checked studies; the others have no known cause. V, J and clone size were drawn from that table, and D and trimming were deduced from the DNA. In all, the sample holds tens of thousands of clones, and 70% to 90% of those were seen once. Roughly 6.9% of the sample comes from the top ten.

The rearrangement combines TRBV19 with TRBJ2-1; matching of 5 bases hints at TRBD1 as the D gene. This clonotype was sampled from a man in his 60s with acute or convalescent COVID-19. Sequenced input: peripheral blood. At the DNA level, the sequence is TGTGCCAGTAGTGCCAGGGAACAGGATGAGCAGTTCTTC. The resulting protein is CASSAREQDEQFF. The full variable domain, completed from the reference TRBV19 and TRBJ2-1 proteins outside the CDR3, reads DGGITQSPKYLFRKEGQNVTLSCEQNLNHDAMYWYRQDPGQGLRLIYYSQIVNDFQKGDIAEGYSVSREKKESFPLTVTSAQKNPTAFYLCASSAREQDEQFFGPGTRLTVL.